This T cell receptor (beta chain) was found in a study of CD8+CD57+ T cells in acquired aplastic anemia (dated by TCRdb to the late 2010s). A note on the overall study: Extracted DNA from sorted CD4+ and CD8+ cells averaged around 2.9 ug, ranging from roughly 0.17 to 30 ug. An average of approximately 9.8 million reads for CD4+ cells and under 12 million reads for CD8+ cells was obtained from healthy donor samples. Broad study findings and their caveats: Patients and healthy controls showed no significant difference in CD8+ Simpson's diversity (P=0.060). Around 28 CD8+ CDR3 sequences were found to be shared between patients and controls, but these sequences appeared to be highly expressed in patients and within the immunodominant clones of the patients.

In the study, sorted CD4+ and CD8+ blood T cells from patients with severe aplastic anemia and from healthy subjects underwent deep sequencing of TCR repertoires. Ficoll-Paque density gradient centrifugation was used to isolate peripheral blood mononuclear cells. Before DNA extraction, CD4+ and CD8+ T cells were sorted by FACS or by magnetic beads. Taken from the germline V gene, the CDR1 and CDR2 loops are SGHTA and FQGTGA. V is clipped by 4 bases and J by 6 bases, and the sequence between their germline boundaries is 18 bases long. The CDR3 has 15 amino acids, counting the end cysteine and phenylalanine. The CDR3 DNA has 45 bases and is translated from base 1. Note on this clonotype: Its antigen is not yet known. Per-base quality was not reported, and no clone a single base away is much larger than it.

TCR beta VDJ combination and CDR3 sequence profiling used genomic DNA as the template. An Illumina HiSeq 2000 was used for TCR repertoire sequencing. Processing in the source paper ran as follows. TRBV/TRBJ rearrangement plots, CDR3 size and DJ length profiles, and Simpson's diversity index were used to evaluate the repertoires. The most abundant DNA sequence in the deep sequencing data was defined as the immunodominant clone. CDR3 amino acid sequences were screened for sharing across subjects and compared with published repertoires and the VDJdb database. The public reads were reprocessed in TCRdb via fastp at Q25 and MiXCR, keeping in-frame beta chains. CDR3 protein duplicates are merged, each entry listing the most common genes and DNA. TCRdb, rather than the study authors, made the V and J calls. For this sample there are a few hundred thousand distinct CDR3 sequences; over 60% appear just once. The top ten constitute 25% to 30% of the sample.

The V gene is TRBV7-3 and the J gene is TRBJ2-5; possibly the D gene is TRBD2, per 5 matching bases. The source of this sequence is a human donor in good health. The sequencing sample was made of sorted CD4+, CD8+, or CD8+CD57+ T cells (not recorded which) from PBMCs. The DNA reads TGTGCCAGCAGCTCTGGACTTGGTAGCTGGAAGACCCAGTACTTC. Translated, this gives CASSSGLGSWKTQYF.